These 15 T cell receptor beta chains were all obtained from the same sample, sequenced in a study of OX40 agonist ivuxolimab in advanced cancers. Using immunoSEQ multiplex PCR, the repertoire was profiled, and TCRdb retains in-frame clones only, with some absent. The sample consists of more than 15,000 clones, about 80% of them appearing once. The sample in question was CD4+ or CD8+ T cells sorted from blood, obtained in a trial of the OX40 agonist ivuxolimab. The receptors were sampled from an adult with an advanced solid tumor such as melanoma, head and neck, liver or kidney cancer.

The chain couples TRBV27 to TRBJ2-1; TRBD2 agrees at 12 bases. The germline V gene has CDR1 MNHEY and CDR2 SMNVEV (reference sequence). J gave up 8 bases and V 6 bases, and 8 bases lay outside the gene matches. The CDR3 runs to 15 residues. CDR3 protein: CASRGTSGGPHEQFF. CDR3 coding DNA: TGTGCCAGCAGAGGAACTAGCGGGGGGCCCCATGAGCAGTTCTTC.

The genes are TRBV4-3 and TRBJ2-3; TRBD2 agrees at 15 bases. In germline, CDR1 is LGHNA, CDR2 YSLEER. With V trimmed by 4 bases and J by 4 bases, 12 bases remained unmatched. The CDR3 is made up of 19 amino acids. DNA of the CDR3: TGCGCCAGCAGCCCCGGACTAGCGGGGGGGGGTTTCTCGTCAGATACGCAGTATTTT. Translating gives CASSPGLAGGGFSSDTQYF.

This rearrangement joins TRBV30 to TRBJ2-1; 12 bases line up with TRBD2. The CDR3 sequence is 16 residues long. The J segment lost 6 bases and the V segment lost 6 bases, leaving 12 bases of the junction unmatched. The germline V gene encodes CDR1 GTSNPN and CDR2 SVGIG (reference sequence). In nucleotides, the CDR3 is TGTGCCTGCAACCGACTAGCGGGAGAGATCTGCAATGAGCAGTTCTTC. Encoded protein: CACNRLAGEICNEQFF.

This chain connects TRBV5-5 to TRBJ2-1; no reliable D call. The CDR3 covers 15 residues. Trimming left V 1 base short and J 5 bases short, with 13 bases between. Germline lookup yields CDR1 SGHKS and CDR2 YYEKEE (reference sequence). The CDR3 sequence: CASSLNGPWDNEQFF. DNA of the CDR3: TGTGCCAGCAGCTTGAACGGACCGTGGGACAATGAGCAGTTCTTC. Based on the CDR3 plus reference TRBV5-5 and TRBJ2-1, the full variable domain is DAGVTQSPTHLIKTRGQQVTLRCSPISGHKSVSWYQQVLGQGPQFIFQYYEKEERGRGNFPDRFSARQFPNYSSELNVNALLLGDSALYLCASSLNGPWDNEQFFGPGTRLTVL.

V and J are TRBV7-2 and TRBJ2-1; weak D call: TRBD2 (5 bases). The CDR3 runs 13 residues. The germline V and J ends were trimmed by 8 bases and 8 bases, with 16 bases remaining between them. Per germline, CDR1 SGHTA and CDR2 FQGNSA. The CDR3 protein is CASHPGVIDEQFF. CDR3 in DNA: TGTGCCAGCCACCCCGGGGTAATCGATGAGCAGTTCTTC.

The rearrangement uses TRBV5-6 and TRBJ2-5; a weak D match, TRBD2 (5 bases). CDR3 length: 12 amino acids. Trimming stripped 4 bases from V and 11 bases from J, with 15 bases between. CDR1 is SGHDT and CDR2 is YYEEEE in the germline V gene. In DNA, the CDR3 is TGTGCCAGCAGCCAGATCCCTTGGGAGCAGTACTTC. Its protein product is CASSQIPWEQYF.

The chain employs TRBV7-6 and TRBJ2-5; weak D call: TRBD2 (5 bases). This CDR3 comprises 13 residues. V lost 5 bases and J 2 bases, leaving 9 bases between the germline ends. Germline CDR1 SGHVS, CDR2 FNYEAQ. The CDR3 protein is CASSQLEQETQYF. CDR3 nucleotides: TGTGCCAGCAGCCAACTAGAGCAAGAGACCCAGTACTTC.

The chain employs TRBV9 and TRBJ2-5; the D gene is possibly TRBD2 (6 bases). The CDR3 sequence is 16 residues long. Per the germline V gene, CDR1 is SGDLS and CDR2 is YYNGEE. Trimming took 1 base from V and 5 from J, leaving 18 bases between them. The CDR3 reads CASSVYPAGLEETQYF. Here the CDR3 DNA reads TGTGCCAGCAGCGTATATCCAGCGGGTCTAGAGGAGACCCAGTACTTC. The variable domain in full, with the rest retrieved from reference TRBV9 and TRBJ2-5, is DSGVTQTPKHLITATGQRVTLRCSPRSGDLSVYWYQQSLDQGLQFLIQYYNGEERAKGNILERFSAQQFPDLHSELNLSSLELGDSALYFCASSVYPAGLEETQYFGPGTRLLVL.

V and J are TRBV5-4 and TRBJ1-1; D unclear. The V and J ends lost 0 bases and 4 bases respectively, with 13 bases between them. This CDR3 has 15 amino acids. Germline CDR1 is SGHNT and CDR2 is YYREEE (reference sequence). The CDR3 spells CASSLGHNSGTEAFF. The CDR3 coding sequence is TGTGCCAGCAGCTTGGGTCATAACAGTGGCACTGAAGCTTTCTTT. The whole variable domain, filled in from reference TRBV5-4 and TRBJ1-1, reads ETGVTQSPTHLIKTRGQQVTLRCSSQSGHNTVSWYQQALGQGPQFIFQYYREEENGRGNFPPRFSGLQFPNYSSELNVNALELDDSALYLCASSLGHNSGTEAFFGQGTRLTVV.

The V and J genes are TRBV12-2 and TRBJ1-5; TRBD1, the table's D call, lacks a check against the DNA. TRBV12-2 is deemed a pseudogene. CDR3 length: 14 residues. CDR3 coding DNA: TGTGCAAGTCGAGTGACAGGGCCCAATCAGCCCCAGCATTTT. Translation: CASRVTGPNQPQHF.

This chain connects TRBV28 to TRBJ2-2; 7 bases align to TRBD2. The germline gives CDR1 MDHEN, CDR2 SYDVKM. With V trimmed by 3 bases and J by 0 bases, 13 bases remained unmatched. The CDR3 spans 19 residues. CDR3 DNA sequence: TGTGCCAGCAGTTTTAAGGCGGGAGCGGCCACTTCGAACACCGGGGAGCTGTTTTTT. Its protein product is CASSFKAGAATSNTGELFF.

This chain uses TRBV4-3 with TRBJ1-1; perhaps TRBD1 as D (5 bases). The CDR3 extends over 15 amino acids. V shed 0 bases and J shed 2 bases, with 10 bases lying between them. Germline values: CDR1 LGHNA, CDR2 YSLEER. In nucleotides, the CDR3 is TGCGCCAGCAGCCAAGATCGGGACGGCAACACTGAAGCTTTCTTT. Translated: CASSQDRDGNTEAFF.

The CDR3 spells CASSSTGSSYEQYF. CDR3 in DNA: TGTGCCAGCAGTTCGACCGGGAGCTCCTACGAGCAGTACTTC. The chain links TRBV6-5 to TRBJ2-7; a possible D gene is TRBD2 (6 bases). V was clipped by 4 bases and J by 0 bases, with 10 bases between them. The CDR3 consists of 14 residues. Germline lookup yields CDR1 MNHEY and CDR2 SVGAGI.

The chain recombines TRBV19 with TRBJ2-3, with D possibly TRBD2 on 5 matching bases. This CDR3 is 15 amino acids long. Trimming removed 6 bases from V and 0 bases from J, with 13 bases in between. Germline lookup yields CDR1 LNHDA and CDR2 SQIVND (reference sequence). The chain's CDR3 is CASSWTGASTDTQYF. CDR3 nucleotides: TGTGCCAGTAGCTGGACTGGCGCTAGCACAGATACGCAGTATTTT.

The chain uses TRBV29-1 and TRBJ2-1; 10 bases fit TRBD2. Germline CDR1 is SQVTM and CDR2 is ANQGSEA. V lost 4 bases to trimming and J lost 6 bases; unmatched junction nucleotides: 12. The CDR3 length is 16 residues. The CDR3 region is CSVVGSETSGVNEQFF. CDR3 bases: TGCAGCGTTGTGGGGAGCGAAACTAGCGGGGTCAATGAGCAGTTCTTC.